This TCR beta chain was recorded in a study of shared clonotypes between healthy human individuals. This table comes from immunoSEQ multiplex PCR, and its TCRdb copy is limited to in-frame clones, with some not included. In the table there are 2,500,000 or so clones, around 90% of which are singletons. The CDR3 runs 15 residues. Trimming cost V 1 base and J 0 bases, with 7 bases left between them. From germline, CDR1 is MGHRA and CDR2 YSYEKL. The specimen sequenced was naive CD4+ T cells from PBMCs. Subset specified: CD45RA+ positively selected. The V and J genes are TRBV4-1 and TRBJ2-1; D is unclear. The clonotype was recovered from a man aged 18 to 30 in good health. Some clones in this sample may be carry-over from other donors' samples. The CDR3 coding sequence is TGCGCCAGCAGCCAAGTGGGGTACTCCTACAATGAGCAGTTCTTC. This codes for CASSQVGYSYNEQFF.